Presented here are 21 T cell receptor beta chains from one specimen sequenced in a study of technical replicates of blood from a few donors. Data came from immunoSEQ multiplex PCR; TCRdb stores just in-frame clones and leaves some out. The sample lists about 80,000 clones; roughly 98% were seen once. Sample: T cells isolated from PBMCs. The receptors originated from a human donor in good health.

This chain links TRBV6-5 with TRBJ1-2; D perhaps matches TRBD1 (5 bases). CDR3 length equals 13 residues. V gave up 7 bases and J gave up 4 bases, with 13 bases separating them. CDR1 is MNHEY, CDR2 SVGAGI, per germline. The CDR3 DNA reads as TGTGCCAGCAAGGGTGGACAAAGCTATGGCTACACCTTC. It translates to CASKGGQSYGYTF.

This clone was counted a single time. The rearrangement joins TRBV6-6 to TRBJ1-4; weak D call: TRBD1 (6 bases). The V end was cut by 5 bases, the J end by 3 bases, with 10 bases between. This CDR3 has 14 amino acids. The V gene's germline CDR1 is MNHNY and CDR2 SVGAGI (reference sequence). CDR3 amino acids: CASSATGPNEKLFF. DNA of the CDR3: TGTGCCAGCAGTGCGACAGGCCCTAATGAAAAACTGTTTTTT.

The chain employs TRBV7-6 and TRBJ2-1; 9 bases align to TRBD1. J was trimmed by 5 bases and V by 5 bases; bases with no gene match: 7. The CDR3 runs 15 residues. The germline V gene encodes CDR1 SGHVS and CDR2 FNYEAQ. The CDR3 DNA reads TGTGCCAGCAGCGGCCTCCGGGACAGGGACAATGAGCAGTTCTTC. Translating it yields CASSGLRDRDNEQFF.

The chain recombines TRBV5-1 with TRBJ2-7; maybe TRBD1 (6 bases). This CDR3 comprises 13 residues. CDR1 is SGHRS, CDR2 YFSETQ, per germline. V was pared by 2 bases and J by 6 bases, with 12 bases between. In DNA, the CDR3 is TGCGCCAGCAGCTTCAACAGGGAACTCGAGCAGTACTTC. Protein: CASSFNRELEQYF.

The chain has TRBV28 and TRBJ1-3, with D possibly TRBD1 on 6 matching bases. The CDR3 has 16 residues. CDR1 is MDHEN and CDR2 is SYDVKM in the germline V gene. Trimming removed 5 bases from V and 0 bases from J, with 14 bases in between. The DNA of the CDR3 is TGTGCCAGCAGTCCGGGACACCTAGACTCTGGAAACACCATATATTTT. As protein: CASSPGHLDSGNTIYF.

This chain connects TRBV28 to TRBJ2-7; 7 bases map to TRBD2. CDR1 MDHEN and CDR2 SYDVKM come from the germline V gene. With 5 bases clipped from V and 3 bases from J, the junction kept 25 bases outside the gene matches. The length of the CDR3 is 20 residues. CDR3: CASSPPSGDITRTTDYEQYF. CDR3 nucleotides: TGTGCCAGCAGTCCCCCTAGCGGAGATATAACCCGCACCACAGACTACGAGCAGTACTTC. The full variable domain, rest sourced from reference TRBV28 and TRBJ2-7, is DVKVTQSSRYLVKRTGEKVFLECVQDMDHENMFWYRQDPGLGLRLIYFSYDVKMKEKGDIPEGYSVSREKKERFSLILESASTNQTSMYLCASSPPSGDITRTTDYEQYFGPGTRLTVT.

The chain joins TRBV15 to TRBJ2-3, with 8 positions matching TRBD2. The V segment lost 3 bases and the J segment 4 bases; nucleotides outside the gene matches: 9. The germline CDR1 and CDR2 sequences are LNHNV and YYDKDF (reference sequence). The CDR3 has 16 amino acids. The CDR3 sequence is CATSSVLGGAADTQYF. The DNA for the CDR3 is TGTGCCACCAGCAGCGTTCTCGGGGGGGCAGCAGATACGCAGTATTTT.

CDR3 loop: CASRSGETGELFF. The DNA for the CDR3 is TGTGCCAGCAGGAGCGGGGAGACCGGGGAGCTGTTTTTT. The chain has TRBV9 and TRBJ2-2; 7 bases agree with TRBD2. Trimming removed 5 bases from V and 5 bases from J; junction bases left unmatched: 3. The CDR3 has 13 amino acids. Germline V gene lookup returns CDR1 SGDLS and CDR2 YYNGEE.

V gene TRBV6-1 combines with J gene TRBJ2-5, with TRBD1 as a possible D gene (5 bases). This CDR3 is built from 14 residues. Germline CDR1 is MNHNS and CDR2 is SASEGT. Trimming removed 6 bases at V and 3 bases at J, with 14 bases between. CDR3 sequence: CASSEQGWKETQYF. CDR3 bases: TGTGCCAGCAGCGAGCAGGGTTGGAAAGAGACCCAGTACTTC.

V and J are TRBV19 and TRBJ1-2; 8 nucleotides align to TRBD1. Losses at the gene ends were 7 bases for V and 4 bases for J; bases not matched to a gene: 8. The CDR3 is 14 amino acids. In germline, CDR1 is LNHDA, CDR2 SQIVND (reference sequence). The CDR3, as DNA: TGTGCCAGTAATAGACAGGGGTCGAGCTATGGCTACACCTTC. It is translated as CASNRQGSSYGYTF.

The V gene is TRBV27, the J gene TRBJ1-5, with a possible D match to TRBD1 (5 bases). CDR3 length: 16 residues. The germline V and J ends were trimmed by 4 bases and 0 bases, with 13 bases remaining between them. The germline CDR1 and CDR2 sequences are MNHEY and SMNVEV (reference sequence). CDR3 nucleotide sequence: TGTGCCAGCAGTTCCGACAGCCATTATAGCAATCAGCCCCAGCATTTT. Translated, it gives CASSSDSHYSNQPQHF.

The chain carries TRBV19 and TRBJ1-1; tentatively, D is TRBD1 (5 bases). In germline, CDR1 is LNHDA, CDR2 SQIVND (reference sequence). V was clipped by 1 base and J by 4 bases, with 7 bases between them. The CDR3 is 13 amino acids. CDR3: CASSIGGGTEAFF. The DNA for the CDR3 is TGTGCCAGTAGTATAGGGGGGGGCACTGAAGCTTTCTTT.

The chain carries TRBV19 and TRBJ1-2, with 9 bases that match TRBD1. The CDR3 consists of 12 residues. Germline V gives CDR1 LNHDA, CDR2 SQIVND (reference sequence). The junction had 4 bases not matched to a gene; V was cut back by 6 bases and J by 8 bases. The CDR3 protein is CASRDRGWGYTF. In DNA form, the CDR3 reads TGTGCCAGTAGGGACAGGGGATGGGGCTACACCTTC. The whole variable domain, remainder taken from reference TRBV19 and TRBJ1-2, is DGGITQSPKYLFRKEGQNVTLSCEQNLNHDAMYWYRQDPGQGLRLIYYSQIVNDFQKGDIAEGYSVSREKKESFPLTVTSAQKNPTAFYLCASRDRGWGYTFGSGTRLTVV.

The V call is TRBV7-9, the J call TRBJ2-1, with D possibly being TRBD1 (5 bases). The CDR3 extends over 16 amino acids. V was clipped by 5 bases and J by 4 bases, with 18 bases between them. Per germline, CDR1 SEHNR and CDR2 FQNEAQ (reference sequence). CDR3 region: CASSPPRGTVYNEQFF. CDR3 DNA: TGTGCCAGCAGCCCACCTAGGGGCACAGTATACAATGAGCAGTTCTTC.

The gene calls are TRBV7-9 and TRBJ2-2; tentatively, D is TRBD1 (5 bases). V was trimmed by 5 bases and J by 5 bases, leaving 9 bases between them. The CDR3 extends over 13 amino acids. CDR1 SEHNR and CDR2 FQNEAQ come from the germline V gene (reference sequence). The CDR3 DNA sequence: TGTGCCAGCAGCGGAGCAGGGACCGGGGAGCTGTTTTTT. As protein: CASSGAGTGELFF.

The chain uses TRBV30 and TRBJ1-6; tentatively, D is TRBD1 (6 bases). Looked up from germline, CDR1 is GTSNPN and CDR2 is SVGIG (reference sequence). V was clipped by 6 bases and J by 6 bases, with 12 bases between them. CDR3 length equals 13 residues. CDR3: CACTQGPNSPLHF. CDR3 nucleotide sequence: TGTGCCTGTACACAGGGCCCTAATTCACCCCTCCACTTT.

This chain joins TRBV5-1 and TRBJ2-1; 7 bases match TRBD2. V dropped 4 bases and J dropped 3; count of bases not matched to a gene: 13. Germline V gene lookup returns CDR1 SGHRS and CDR2 YFSETQ. There are 17 residues in the CDR3. CDR3 DNA sequence: TGCGCCAGCAGCGTGACGATAGCGGGCCACTACTACAATGAGCAGTTCTTC. Translation: CASSVTIAGHYYNEQFF.

This rearrangement joins TRBV11-2 to TRBJ2-7; 9 bases align to TRBD2. Germline-derived CDR1 and CDR2 are SGHAT and FQNNGV. The CDR3 is made up of 17 amino acids. Trimming removed 1 base from V and 2 bases from J; junction bases left unmatched: 9. Here the CDR3 DNA reads TGTGCCAGCAGCTTAGCCCCTGGATTAGCGGGGGCCTACGAGCAGTACTTC. This sequence encodes CASSLAPGLAGAYEQYF.

The chain joins TRBV6-1 to TRBJ2-1; D perhaps matches TRBD2 (6 bases). Germline values: CDR1 MNHNS, CDR2 SASEGT. This CDR3 has 15 residues. The V end lost 4 bases, the J end lost 0 bases, and 10 bases lay between the germline ends. CDR3 region: CASSGLVSSYNEQFF. The CDR3 region has the DNA TGTGCCAGCAGTGGACTAGTGAGCTCCTACAATGAGCAGTTCTTC.

The CDR3 DNA follows: TGTGCCAGAAGCCAAATCAGGGGTTGGACCGGGGAGCTGTTTTTT. Protein product: CARSQIRGWTGELFF. The V call is TRBV5-3, the J call TRBJ2-2; D might be TRBD1 (6 bases). TRBV5-3 is designated an ORF whose function remains uncertain. The germline V and J ends were trimmed by 4 bases and 5 bases, with 15 bases remaining between them. The CDR3 consists of 15 residues.

The CDR3 loop reads CASSGNRGLTGELFF. CDR3 coding DNA: TGTGCCAGCAGCGGTAACAGGGGGCTCACCGGGGAGCTGTTTTTT. This sequence joins TRBV7-6 and TRBJ2-2, with 9 bases identical to TRBD1. The V and J ends lost 5 bases and 4 bases, in that order; junction bases with no gene match: 5. The germline V gene has CDR1 SGHVS and CDR2 FNYEAQ. The CDR3 has 15 residues.